This note documents a single TCR beta chain sequence. What antigen it recognizes has not been identified. No base quality values were provided; no much bigger clone lies one nucleotide off. This entry comes from a study of shared clonotypes between healthy human individuals (dated by TCRdb to the early 2020s). For the wider study: Three men and a couple of women, aged 18 to 49 years, made up the cohort. For each donor, CD4 naive and CD4 memory were each given three plates, CD8 naive was given two plates, and CD8 memory was given one plate. The study deeply sequenced blood TCR repertoires of about 5 healthy adults to estimate repertoire size and the extent of clonotype sharing between individuals. To increase sequencing depth and limit assay-specific biases, TCR repertoire library preparation and sequencing were carried out by different laboratories using diverse techniques. Between about 0.85 and 8.9 billion PBMCs per donor were obtained by leukapheresis.

The study at large found these results: Larger estimated clonotype richness was generally found for naive subsets than for memory subsets. When several donors were compared, the shared fraction of clonotypes was roughly 4.8% for naive CD4, approximately 3.5% for naive CD8, roughly 2.5% for memory CD4, and 0.3% to 0.5% for memory CD8. Sampling was restricted to blood, and TCR repertoires in tissues likely differ from the TCR repertoires found in blood. Higher generation probabilities were observed for clonotypes shared by all four sorted-subset donors than for non-shared clonotypes. Based on pairwise subsampling, the degree of clonotype sharing among donors was expected to be affected by sequencing depth. The genetic and exposure-history diversity represented was limited by the small number of donors. Even with the large sequencing depth, rarefaction of the sorted-subset datasets indicated that sequencing was incomplete.

Using the deep immunoSEQ assay, multiplex PCR amplified TCR CDR3 regions from genomic DNA. Extracted genomic DNA from each cell subset was spread evenly across all wells of several immunoSEQ 96-well plates, with each plate serving as a replicate. For sorted subsets, about 220 ng of genomic DNA, equivalent to 25,000 to 35,000 T cell genomes, went into each replicate PCR. Purified libraries were measured with a Qubit 3.0 fluorometer, size-checked on a Bioanalyzer 2100, and measured again with the KAPA Library Quantification kit. Every immunoSEQ 96-well plate was sequenced on a dedicated single-read 150-cycle Illumina NextSeq 550 flow cell. The paper's processing steps were these. Because only junctional sequences without quality scores were contained in the immunoSEQ output, filtering matching that applied to full-length reads could not be performed. Sequences were annotated with PyIR, a Python wrapper for IgBLAST v1.9, and V/J genes and CDR3 were assigned using IMGT germline references. Reads were filtered out if the reads had weak V/J assignments (E-value above 1e-6), no CDR3, stop codons, out-of-frame junctions, or ambiguous translated residues. V3J clonotypes were defined as sequences sharing an identical inferred V gene, J gene, and CDR3 amino acid sequence. Percentage overlap between repertoires was calculated by dividing the number of shared unique clonotypes by the size of the smaller repertoire. Three approaches were used to assess repertoire richness: RTK rarefaction, the Chao1 estimator, and Recon v2.1 estimates of unobserved clonotypes. OLGA was used to compute generation probabilities for all TCRbeta clonotypes that the gDNA method yielded from a handful of donors. Drawn from immuneACCESS, this table holds only the in-frame rearrangements with V and J called that TCRdb kept. Clones are partly lost; checked studies trace under half to an unresolved V gene and leave the rest unexplained. V, J and clone size reflect that table, while D and trimming were determined from the DNA. Counted in this sample were around 2.1 million clones; about 93% of them appeared once. The top ten clonotypes cover 1.5% to 2% of the sample.

For the CD8 naive samples, CD45RO-negative cells were positively selected for CCR7, yielding a CD45RA+CCR7+ population from which TemRA cells were excluded. Healthy HIV-negative adults with no recently reported acute infections or vaccinations were included as donors. Every donor was a Caucasian adult residing in Nashville, Tennessee, USA. Blood was collected by leukapheresis, and PBMCs were isolated by Ficoll-Histopaque density gradient centrifugation and then cryopreserved in liquid nitrogen vapor phase. Purity and quantity of every magnetically sorted T cell population were checked by analytical flow cytometry. From each sorted fraction, genomic DNA was isolated and quantified by UV absorbance on a Nanodrop 2000c. What was sequenced was naive CD8+ T cells from PBMCs. The cell subset or site label here, explained by the study, means: CD45RA+CCR7+. The receptor's source is a man younger than 35 in good health. Some clones in this sample may be carry-over from other donors' samples.

The CDR3 protein sequence reads: CASSRHGPSGEGGELFF. The bases read TGCGCCAGCAGCCGCCACGGACCTAGCGGAGAGGGCGGGGAGCTGTTTTTT. The sequence links TRBV4-3 to TRBJ2-2, and 7 junction bases match TRBD2. CDR1 and CDR2 are read off the germline V gene as LGHNA and YSLEER. The CDR3 measures 17 amino acids from cysteine to phenylalanine. Just the 51-base CDR3 DNA is kept, in frame starting at base 1. V loses 4 bases at its end and J loses 7 bases; junction bases beyond the gene matches: 15.